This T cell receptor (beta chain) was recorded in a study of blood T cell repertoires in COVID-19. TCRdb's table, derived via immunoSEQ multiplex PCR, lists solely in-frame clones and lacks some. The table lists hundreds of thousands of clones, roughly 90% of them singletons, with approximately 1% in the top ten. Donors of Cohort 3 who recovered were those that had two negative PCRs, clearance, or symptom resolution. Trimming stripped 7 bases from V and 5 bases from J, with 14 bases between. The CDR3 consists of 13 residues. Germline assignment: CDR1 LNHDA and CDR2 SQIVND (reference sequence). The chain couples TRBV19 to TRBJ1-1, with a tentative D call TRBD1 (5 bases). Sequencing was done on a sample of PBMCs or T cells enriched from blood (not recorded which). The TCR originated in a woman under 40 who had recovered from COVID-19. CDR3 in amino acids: CASNGQGLTEAFF. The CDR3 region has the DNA TGTGCCAGTAATGGTCAGGGTTTAACTGAAGCTTTCTTT.